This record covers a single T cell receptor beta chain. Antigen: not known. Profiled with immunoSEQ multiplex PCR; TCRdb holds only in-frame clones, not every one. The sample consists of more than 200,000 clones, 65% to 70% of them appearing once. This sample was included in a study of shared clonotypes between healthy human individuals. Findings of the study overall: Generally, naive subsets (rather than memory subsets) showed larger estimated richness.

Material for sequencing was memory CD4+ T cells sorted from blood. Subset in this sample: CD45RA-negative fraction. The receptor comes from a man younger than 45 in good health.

The CDR3 sequence: CASSEALGDTQYF. DNA of the CDR3: TGTGCCAGCAGTGAAGCGCTCGGAGATACGCAGTATTTT. V usage is TRBV2 and J usage is TRBJ2-3; no clear D gene. V was trimmed by 0 bases and J by 5 bases, leaving 6 bases between them. Germline CDR1 reads SNHLY; CDR2 reads FYNNEI. This CDR3 has 13 residues.